A selection of T cell receptor beta chains follows, all from one sample in a study of long-term antiretroviral therapy in people with HIV. The protocol was immunoSEQ multiplex PCR, while the TCRdb copy is restricted to in-frame clones and leaves out a portion. The profile shows roughly 11,000 clones, roughly 77% of them singletons. The sequencing used unsorted PBMCs, collected 3 to 3.3 years before starting antiretroviral therapy. The receptors were gathered from a man in his forties with HIV. Each CDR3 is given with its conserved first and last residue. The D gene is left open where the match is weak. Clone size is given for some rows only: seen once, a few or many times, or a class if the clone is expanded.

d_call j_call clone_size v_call cdr3_aa cdr3_nt
TRBD1 TRBJ1-1 - TRBV4-3 CASSQIGTGDLIDTEAFF TGCGCCAGCAGCCAGATAGGGACAGGGGATTTGATAGACACTGAAGCTTTCTTT
- TRBJ2-7 - TRBV29-1 CSVATGTEFYEQYF TGCAGCGTGGCAACCGGGACGGAGTTCTACGAGCAGTACTTC
- TRBJ1-1 - TRBV28 CASSLIGDIGENTEAFF TGTGCCAGCAGTTTGATCGGGGACATCGGGGAGAACACTGAAGCTTTCTTT
- TRBJ2-3 - TRBV4-2 CASSTVADSTDTQYF TGTGCCAGCAGCACCGTAGCGGATAGCACAGATACGCAGTATTTT
- TRBJ2-7 - TRBV27 CASSLSHPRAQGAYEQYF TGTGCCAGCAGTTTATCACATCCACGAGCACAGGGCGCCTACGAGCAGTACTTC
TRBD1 TRBJ1-2 once TRBV28 CASSSGTGGKRYGYTF TGTGCCAGCAGTTCCGGGACAGGGGGCAAACGCTATGGCTACACCTTC
TRBD1 TRBJ2-1 - TRBV4-2 CASSLGTAVNNEQFF TGTGCCAGCAGCCTCGGGACAGCGGTCAACAATGAGCAGTTCTTC
TRBD2 TRBJ2-7 - TRBV2 CASRGSSGRATYEQYF TGTGCCAGCAGGGGTTCTAGCGGGAGGGCCACCTACGAGCAGTACTTC
- TRBJ2-7 few TRBV6-5 CASSFNRESYEQYF TGTGCCAGCAGTTTTAACAGGGAATCCTACGAGCAGTACTTC
- TRBJ2-7 - TRBV2 CASSNLEQYF TGTGCCAGCAGTAACCTAGAGCAGTACTTC
- TRBJ2-5 - TRBV11-2 CASSTSGGGETQYF TGTGCCAGCAGCACATCAGGGGGAGGAGAGACCCAGTACTTC
- TRBJ1-2 - TRBV10-1 CASLVGVGGYTF TGCGCCAGCTTAGTGGGTGTCGGCGGCTACACCTTC
- TRBJ2-6 - TRBV18 CASSPSGPGTGANVLTF TGTGCCAGCTCACCAAGCGGGCCGGGCACTGGGGCCAACGTCCTGACTTTC
- TRBJ1-4 - TRBV5-4 CASSFGLNNEKLFF TGTGCCAGCAGCTTTGGTCTGAACAATGAAAAACTGTTTTTT
- TRBJ1-3 - TRBV21-1 CASSGRQGSTIYF TGTGCCAGCAGCGGCCGACAGGGATCAACCATATATTTT
- TRBJ2-6 once TRBV19 CASIHRAGANVLTF TGTGCCAGTATTCACAGGGCTGGGGCCAACGTCCTGACTTTC
- TRBJ2-5 once TRBV5-1 CASSLLDQETQYF TGCGCCAGCAGCTTGCTAGACCAAGAGACCCAGTACTTC
- TRBJ2-2 large TRBV15 CATSREGPRFTNTGELFF TGTGCCACCAGCAGAGAGGGGCCACGTTTTACGAACACCGGGGAGCTGTTTTTT
TRBD1 TRBJ2-4 once TRBV5-1 CASRSGTEDIQYF TGCGCCAGCAGGTCCGGGACAGAGGACATTCAGTACTTC
TRBD1 TRBJ1-2 few TRBV7-8 CASSSDRGKYGYTF TGTGCCAGCAGCTCTGACAGGGGAAAATATGGCTACACCTTC
- TRBJ2-7 few TRBV7-9 CASSNQEVKQYF TGTGCCAGCAGTAATCAGGAGGTAAAGCAGTACTTC
- TRBJ2-7 - TRBV7-9 CASSLAGATEQYF TGTGCCAGCAGCTTAGCCGGGGCCACGGAGCAGTACTTC
- TRBJ1-2 - TRBV28 CASGGASYGYTF TGTGCCAGCGGAGGGGCCAGCTATGGCTACACCTTC
- TRBJ2-7 - TRBV5-1 CASSLAGKDYEQYF TGCGCCAGCAGCTTGGCAGGAAAAGACTACGAGCAGTACTTC
- TRBJ2-3 - TRBV11-2 CASSLAPRLANPGDTQYF TGTGCCAGCAGCTTAGCCCCCCGACTCGCCAATCCAGGGGATACGCAGTATTTT
TRBD2 TRBJ2-3 few TRBV7-2 CASSLVGGSRADTQYF TGTGCCAGCAGCTTAGTTGGCGGGAGTAGGGCAGATACGCAGTATTTT
- TRBJ1-1 - TRBV12-5 CASGSGLNTEAFF TGTGCTAGTGGTTCTGGGTTGAACACTGAAGCTTTCTTT
TRBD1 TRBJ1-1 few TRBV4-3 CASSQGQGDTSEAFF TGCGCCAGCAGCCAAGGACAGGGAGACACTTCTGAAGCTTTCTTT
- TRBJ2-7 few TRBV2 CASSDYEQYF TGTGCCAGCAGCGACTACGAGCAGTACTTC